This T cell receptor (beta chain) was observed in a study of shared clonotypes between healthy human individuals. Study-wide points: Measured sharing among donors was expected to vary with sequencing depth.

Profiling relied on immunoSEQ multiplex PCR, and the TCRdb table lists in-frame clones only, not all of them. The data contain over 1.4 million clones, roughly 95% of them seen just once; the ten biggest clones take up roughly 1.2%. On this clone: Its antigen remains unidentified.

Investigators divided CD4+ cells into CD45RA+ naive and CD45RA-negative memory subsets. V lost 5 bases to trimming and J lost 8 bases, with 11 bases between them. The CDR3 sequence is 12 residues long. Germline CDR1 is SEHNR and CDR2 is FQNEAQ (reference sequence). This sequence was found in a man aged 25 to 45 in good health. The rearrangement joins TRBV7-9 to TRBJ2-3; a possible D gene is TRBD2 (6 bases). Sequencing was done on a sample of naive CD4+ T cells sorted from blood. Specified subset: CD45RA+ positively selected. CDR3 residues: CASSPGLTTQYF. In DNA form, the CDR3 reads TGTGCCAGCAGCCCGGGACTGACTACGCAGTATTTT.